The sequence of this T cell receptor (beta chain) was determined in a study of lymphopenia after photon versus proton radiotherapy. This CDR3 is built from 15 residues. Trimming cost V 0 bases and J 4 bases, with 14 bases left between them. The germline V gene encodes CDR1 SGHRS and CDR2 YFSETQ. Notes on this clone: The target antigen is unknown.

Method: immunoSEQ multiplex PCR; TCRdb's copy keeps in-frame clones and lacks some. The table records around 29,000 clones, more than 75% of them present only once. General observations from the study: Under photons, naive T cells and diversity fell while effector/memory populations rose.

This chain connects TRBV5-1 to TRBJ2-7; D is perhaps TRBD2 (7 bases). The sequenced sample was peripheral blood, obtained from a patient treated with proton-based radiotherapy. The source is a woman aged 60-75 years with cholangiocarcinoma. Some clones in this sample may be carry-over from other donors' samples. CDR3 protein: CASSLALGGRYEQYF. The CDR3 nucleotides are TGCGCCAGCAGCTTGGCCCTCGGGGGGCGATACGAGCAGTACTTC.